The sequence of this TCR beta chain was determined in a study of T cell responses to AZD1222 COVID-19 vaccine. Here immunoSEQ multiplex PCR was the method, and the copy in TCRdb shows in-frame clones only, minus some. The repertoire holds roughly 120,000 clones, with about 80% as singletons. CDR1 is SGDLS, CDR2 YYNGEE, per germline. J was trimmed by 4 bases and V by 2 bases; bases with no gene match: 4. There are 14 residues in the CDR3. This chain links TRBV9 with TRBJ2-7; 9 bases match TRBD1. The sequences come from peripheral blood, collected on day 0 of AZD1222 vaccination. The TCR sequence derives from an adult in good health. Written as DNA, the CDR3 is TGTGCCAGCAGCGTCGGACAGGGGAGATACGAGCAGTACTTC. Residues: CASSVGQGRYEQYF.